Below are 5 T cell receptor beta chains sequenced from a single sample in a study of T cell responses to AZD1222 COVID-19 vaccine. Produced via immunoSEQ multiplex PCR; TCRdb's table is partial and in-frame only. The table has roughly 85,000 clones, nearly 90% seen once. The sequences come from peripheral blood, collected on day 0 of MenACWY control vaccination. Receptors were obtained from an adult in good health.

The V call is TRBV19, the J call TRBJ1-1, with 8 bases matching TRBD1. V gave up 6 bases and J gave up 1 base; unmatched junction bases: 16. The CDR3 has 18 residues. Germline CDR1 LNHDA, CDR2 SQIVND (reference sequence). CDR3 bases: TGTGCCAGTAGCCCAACCCAGGGGGCCCCATATAAGAACACTGAAGCTTTCTTT. This gives the protein CASSPTQGAPYKNTEAFF.

The chain links TRBV19 to TRBJ1-4; D gene uncertain. V was clipped by 6 bases and J by 2 bases, with 13 bases between them. CDR3 size: 15 residues. Germline V lookup: CDR1 LNHDA, CDR2 SQIVND (reference sequence). The CDR3: CASRNVKTTNEKLFF. The CDR3 DNA reads TGTGCCAGTAGAAATGTGAAAACCACTAATGAAAAACTGTTTTTT.

This clone was recorded only once. This chain links TRBV9 with TRBJ2-6; 7 nucleotides agree with TRBD1. After removal of 2 bases from V and 0 bases from J, the junction contained 8 bases not matched to a gene. Germline V CDR1 and CDR2: SGDLS, YYNGEE. This CDR3 is 18 amino acids long. The CDR3 is CASSVSGTANSGANVLTF. The CDR3 DNA follows: TGTGCCAGCAGCGTTTCCGGGACAGCAAACTCTGGGGCCAACGTCCTGACTTTC.

This chain uses TRBV3-1 (or the pseudogene TRBV3-2) with TRBJ1-5, with D tentatively TRBD1 (5 bases). Trimming removed 4 bases from V and 4 bases from J, with 14 bases in between. Germline values: CDR1 LGHDT, CDR2 YNNKEL (reference sequence). The CDR3 has 15 amino acids. The CDR3 reads CASSPSRQPNQPQHF. The CDR3, as DNA: TGTGCCAGCAGCCCTTCAAGACAGCCGAATCAGCCCCAGCATTTT.

As regards this clone: Its ends do not fully match the called genes, so a read error is possible. The rearrangement joins TRBV3-1 (or the pseudogene TRBV3-2) to TRBJ1-2; perhaps TRBD1 as D (6 bases). Germline lookup yields CDR1 LGHDT and CDR2 YNNKEL (reference sequence). The length of the CDR3 is 14 residues. DNA for the CDR3: TGTGCCAGCAGCCAAGACTGGGGGGCAACCCGAAAAGTCTTC. Protein sequence: CASSQDWGATRKVF.